Following are 2 T cell receptor beta chains from one sample sequenced in a study of kidney transplant recipient with SARS-CoV-2 infection. TCRdb processed the reads anew with MiXCR; each CDR3 protein has one entry. This table holds fewer than 250,000 distinct CDR3 sequences, 25% to 30% found once. The sequenced sample was a blood sample, obtained at baseline and on day 111 from a kidney transplant recipient. The receptors come from a male patient aged 25-45 years who had COVID-19 and was a kidney transplant recipient. Among the T cells, some may be from the graft donor.

This clonotype was counted at least ten times. The chain employs TRBV5-1 and TRBJ1-3; D unclear. The CDR3 contains 13 residues. Germline CDR1 is SGHRS and CDR2 is YFSETQ. V shed 2 bases and J shed 3 bases, with 6 bases lying between them. The DNA for the CDR3 is TGCGCCAGCAGCTTAACGGATGGAAACACCATATATTTT. Encoded protein: CASSLTDGNTIYF.

Details on this clonotype: Possible read error: a much larger clone is one base away. This chain links TRBV5-1 with TRBJ2-7; 10 bases are shared with TRBD2. The CDR3 length is 17 residues. Germline-derived CDR1 and CDR2 are SGHRS and YFSETQ. V lost 7 bases and J lost 6; bases outside the gene matches: 19. As DNA, the CDR3 is TGCGCCAGCGGCCCCTCGATACCTAGCGGGAGAACGCGCGAGCAGTACTTC. Translation gives CASGPSIPSGRTREQYF.